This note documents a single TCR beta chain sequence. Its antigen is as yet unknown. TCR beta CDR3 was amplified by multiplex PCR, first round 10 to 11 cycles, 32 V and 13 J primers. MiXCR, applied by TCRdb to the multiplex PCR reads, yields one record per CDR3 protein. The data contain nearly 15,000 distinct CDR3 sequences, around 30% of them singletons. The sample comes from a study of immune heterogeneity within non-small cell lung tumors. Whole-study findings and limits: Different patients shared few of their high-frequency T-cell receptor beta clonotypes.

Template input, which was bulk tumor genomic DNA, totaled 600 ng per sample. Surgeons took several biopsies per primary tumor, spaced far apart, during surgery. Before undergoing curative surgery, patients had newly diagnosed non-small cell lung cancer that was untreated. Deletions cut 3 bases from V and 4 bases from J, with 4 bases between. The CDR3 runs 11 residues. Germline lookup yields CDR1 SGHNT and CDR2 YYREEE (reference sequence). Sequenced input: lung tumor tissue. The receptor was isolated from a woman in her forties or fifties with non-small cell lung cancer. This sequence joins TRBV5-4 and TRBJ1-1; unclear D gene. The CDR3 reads CASSWGTEAFF. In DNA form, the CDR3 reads TGTGCCAGCAGCTGGGGCACTGAAGCTTTCTTT. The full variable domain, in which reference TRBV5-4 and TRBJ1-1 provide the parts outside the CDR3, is ETGVTQSPTHLIKTRGQQVTLRCSSQSGHNTVSWYQQALGQGPQFIFQYYREEENGRGNFPPRFSGLQFPNYSSELNVNALELDDSALYLCASSWGTEAFFGQGTRLTVV.